The source of this TCR beta chain is a study of T cell changes during pregnancy in multiple sclerosis. The germline V gene encodes CDR1 SGHAT and CDR2 FQNNGV. The CDR3 spans 15 residues. Trimming took 0 bases from V and 1 from J, leaving 9 bases between them. Produced via immunoSEQ multiplex PCR; TCRdb's table is partial and in-frame only. The profile covers around 36,000 clones, with approximately 90% appearing a single time and less than 1.5% taken by the ten largest. Sequenced material: peripheral blood, taken before pregnancy. This chain uses TRBV11-2 with TRBJ1-1; D unresolved. This receptor was taken from a female donor with multiple sclerosis, enrolled in a pregnancy study. CDR3 sequence: CASSLDGLQNTEAFF. CDR3 in DNA: TGTGCCAGCAGCTTAGACGGACTACAGAACACTGAAGCTTTCTTT.